The next 27 T cell receptor beta chains were all read from a single sample in a study of shared clonotypes between healthy human individuals. Libraries were prepared by immunoSEQ multiplex PCR; TCRdb keeps only in-frame clonotypes and omits some of them. The sample carries more than 1 million clones, 78% recorded once. The material sequenced was memory CD4+ T cells from PBMCs. Subset indicated: CD45RA-negative fraction. All receptors come from a man younger than 35 in good health. Some clones in this sample may be carry-over from other donors' samples.

CDR3 residues: CASSNLGTDTQYF. Here the CDR3 DNA reads TGTGCCAGTAGTAATCTAGGGACAGATACGCAGTATTTT. The chain recombines TRBV19 with TRBJ2-3; no firm D call. V shed 4 bases and J shed 3 bases, with 8 bases lying between them. Germline CDR1 LNHDA, CDR2 SQIVND (reference sequence). CDR3 length: 13 amino acids.

As to this clone: The DNA is omitted, as the CDR3 cannot be located on it reliably, and the CDR3 follows TCRdb's listing. The J gene is TRBJ2-2, the V gene TRBV5-1; the table's D call of TRBD2 was not tested on the DNA. The CDR3 extends over 16 residues, inclusive of both ends. Per the germline V gene, CDR1 is SGHRS and CDR2 is YFSETQ. The CDR3 is CASSFGGVATPGSCFF.

The genes are TRBV7-6 and TRBJ1-1; D gene ambiguous. The V end was cut by 3 bases, the J end by 1 base, with 6 bases between. CDR1 and CDR2 (germline): SGHVS, FNYEAQ. CDR3 length equals 13 residues. CDR3 region: CASSFQPNTEAFF. The CDR3 coding sequence is TGTGCCAGCAGCTTCCAGCCGAACACTGAAGCTTTCTTT.

The V gene is TRBV30, the J gene TRBJ1-4, with 7 bases fitting TRBD1. Germline V lookup: CDR1 GTSNPN, CDR2 SVGIG (reference sequence). The CDR3 is 13 amino acids. The junction had 6 bases not matched to a gene; V was cut back by 3 bases and J by 8 bases. The CDR3 is CAWSNGGGEKLFF. The CDR3 DNA is TGTGCCTGGAGCAACGGAGGGGGCGAAAAACTGTTTTTT.

The chain joins TRBV12-5 to TRBJ2-5; D unresolved. The length of the CDR3 is 12 residues. Germline CDR1 LGHNT, CDR2 FRNRAP. V lost 2 bases and J 5 bases, leaving 6 bases between the germline ends. The CDR3 reads CASGLPEETQYF. CDR3 bases: TGTGCTAGTGGTTTGCCCGAGGAGACCCAGTACTTC. The full variable domain, with the rest looked up from reference TRBV12-5 and TRBJ2-5, is DARVTQTPRHKVTEMGQEVTMRCQPILGHNTVFWYRQTMMQGLELLAYFRNRAPLDDSGMPKDRFSAEMPDATLATLKIQPSEPRDSAVYFCASGLPEETQYFGPGTRLLVL.

The V call is TRBV11-2, the J call TRBJ2-7; D might be TRBD2 (6 bases). The germline gives CDR1 SGHAT, CDR2 FQNNGV. Trimming left V 5 bases short and J 2 bases short, with 10 bases between. CDR3 length: 13 amino acids. DNA of the CDR3: TGTGCCAGCAGCCGGGGGATTCCCTACGAGCAGTACTTC. The encoded protein is CASSRGIPYEQYF.

The chain carries TRBV5-1 and TRBJ2-1; D is uncertain. CDR3 length: 15 amino acids. The germline CDR1 and CDR2 sequences are SGHRS and YFSETQ. V gave up 0 bases and J gave up 0 bases, with 7 bases separating them. The CDR3 spells CASSLVASSYNEQFF. CDR3 DNA sequence: TGCGCCAGCAGCTTGGTCGCCAGCTCCTACAATGAGCAGTTCTTC.

The V call is TRBV7-9, the J call TRBJ2-3; D might be TRBD1 or TRBD2, each matching 5 bases. CDR1 and CDR2 (germline): SEHNR, FQNEAQ (reference sequence). The CDR3 runs 15 residues. The V end was cut by 5 bases, the J end by 0 bases, with 12 bases between. The CDR3: CASSPPWGSTDTQYF. The CDR3 DNA is TGTGCCAGCAGCCCCCCCTGGGGGAGCACAGATACGCAGTATTTT.

This chain links TRBV28 with TRBJ2-7; 12 positions agree with TRBD2. This CDR3 region has 13 residues. The V and J ends lost 5 bases and 12 bases, in that order; junction bases with no gene match: 8. In germline, CDR1 is MDHEN, CDR2 SYDVKM. CDR3 sequence: CASSLGLAGKGYF. As DNA, the CDR3 is TGTGCCAGCAGTCTTGGACTAGCGGGGAAGGGGTACTTC. Full variable domain (rest looked up from reference TRBV28 and TRBJ2-7): DVKVTQSSRYLVKRTGEKVFLECVQDMDHENMFWYRQDPGLGLRLIYFSYDVKMKEKGDIPEGYSVSREKKERFSLILESASTNQTSMYLCASSLGLAGKGYFGPGTRLTVT.

The CDR3 coding sequence is TGTGCCAGCAGTTTTGATTGGAGTAGAAGGAATGAGCAGTTCTTC. Its translation is CASSFDWSRRNEQFF. The rearrangement links TRBV27 to TRBJ2-1; no clear D. The germline V and J ends were trimmed by 3 bases and 7 bases, with 16 bases remaining between them. Germline values: CDR1 MNHEY, CDR2 SMNVEV (reference sequence). The CDR3 is 15 residues long.

V and J are TRBV6-1 and TRBJ1-5; TRBD1 aligns across 7 bases. V trimming: 7 bases; J trimming: 7 bases; junction bases outside the gene matches: 13. The germline gives CDR1 MNHNS, CDR2 SASEGT. The CDR3 has 15 amino acids. In DNA form, the CDR3 reads TGTGCCAGCAAAGGTTTGACAGGGACGGGGCAGCCCCAGCATTTT. Translating it yields CASKGLTGTGQPQHF.

This chain joins TRBV10-3 and TRBJ2-1, with TRBD2 identical over 9 bases. Germline lookup yields CDR1 ENHRY and CDR2 SYGVKD. V shed 3 bases and J 5 bases; nucleotides not matched to a gene: 5. CDR3 length: 15 amino acids. The CDR3 DNA follows: TGTGCCATCAGTGACCCAGCGGGAGGCAACAATGAGCAGTTCTTC. It translates to CAISDPAGGNNEQFF.

V is TRBV5-1 and J is TRBJ1-1, with TRBD1 matching 8 bases. V was pared by 0 bases and J by 5 bases, with 18 bases of the junction left unmatched. This CDR3 comprises 19 residues. Germline V gene sequence: CDR1 SGHRS, CDR2 YFSETQ. CDR3 region: CASSLDPPRTGIGGTEAFF. The CDR3 nucleotides read TGCGCCAGCAGCTTGGACCCACCCAGGACAGGGATCGGAGGGACTGAAGCTTTCTTT.

In regard to this clone: Distinct nucleotide sequences in the sample also encode this CDR3. The chain is built from TRBV5-1 and TRBJ1-2; TRBD1 aligns across 7 bases. V dropped 0 bases and J dropped 3; count of bases not matched to a gene: 2. The CDR3 is made up of 14 amino acids. Per the germline V gene, CDR1 is SGHRS and CDR2 is YFSETQ. The CDR3 protein is CASSLGQGDYGYTF. CDR3 DNA: TGCGCCAGCAGCTTGGGACAGGGCGACTATGGCTACACCTTC.

The chain couples TRBV7-8 to TRBJ2-5, with D tentatively TRBD2 (5 bases). The CDR3 consists of 15 residues. CDR1 and CDR2 from the germline V gene are SGHVS and FQNEAQ. Trimming pared 3 bases from V and 2 bases from J, leaving 13 bases between. In nucleotides, the CDR3 is TGTGCCAGCAGCTTTTTCTTACCGGGACAAGAGACCCAGTACTTC. Encoded protein: CASSFFLPGQETQYF.

This chain connects TRBV27 to TRBJ2-1; the match to TRBD2 covers 8 bases. V shed 3 bases and J 4 bases; nucleotides not matched to a gene: 5. CDR3 length: 15 residues. Germline V gives CDR1 MNHEY, CDR2 SMNVEV (reference sequence). This chain's CDR3 is CASSFDGRDYNEQFF. CDR3 coding DNA: TGTGCCAGCAGTTTCGACGGGAGGGATTACAATGAGCAGTTCTTC.

The chain carries TRBV10-1 and TRBJ2-2, with D hard to call. The CDR3 is 20 residues long. Germline loops: CDR1 WNHNN, CDR2 SYGVQD (reference sequence). Trimming pared 8 bases from V and 5 bases from J, leaving 33 bases between. CDR3 sequence: CASPDPKLFVNFPRTGELFF. In DNA form, the CDR3 reads TGCGCCAGCCCAGACCCCAAACTGTTTGTCAATTTTCCGAGGACCGGGGAGCTGTTTTTT.

The chain carries TRBV11-1 and TRBJ1-1; 9 bases align to TRBD1. CDR1 SGHAT and CDR2 FQDESV come from the germline V gene (reference sequence). With 4 bases clipped from V and 5 bases from J, the junction kept 8 bases outside the gene matches. CDR3 length equals 15 residues. CDR3 in amino acids: CASSSSGTGPTEAFF. The CDR3 DNA reads as TGTGCCAGCAGCTCCTCCGGGACAGGGCCAACTGAAGCTTTCTTT. The full variable domain, completed using reference TRBV11-1 and TRBJ1-1, is EAEVAQSPRYKITEKSQAVAFWCDPISGHATLYWYRQILGQGPELLVQFQDESVVDDSQLPKDRFSAERLKGVDSTLKIQPAELGDSAMYLCASSSSGTGPTEAFFGQGTRLTVV.

The DNA of the CDR3 is TGTGCCAGCAGCCCCCAGACAGGGTTGTCCAATCAGCCCCAGCATTTT. This sequence encodes CASSPQTGLSNQPQHF. The chain is built from TRBV2 and TRBJ1-5; 7 nucleotides line up with TRBD1. Germline-derived CDR1 and CDR2 are SNHLY and FYNNEI. CDR3 length equals 16 residues. V trimming: 6 bases; J trimming: 3 bases; junction bases outside the gene matches: 11.

The chain combines TRBV9 with TRBJ1-2; D uncertain. This CDR3 region has 15 residues. The ends were cut back, 3 bases at V and 0 bases at J, with 12 bases in the middle. Germline V gene sequence: CDR1 SGDLS, CDR2 YYNGEE. This chain's CDR3 is CASSATFIANYGYTF. The CDR3 region has the DNA TGTGCCAGCAGCGCGACGTTTATAGCTAACTATGGCTACACCTTC.

The V and J genes are TRBV7-7 and TRBJ2-3; D unresolved. This CDR3 is 13 amino acids long. Germline loops: CDR1 SSHAT, CDR2 FNYEAQ (reference sequence). Trimming took 5 bases from V and 1 from J, leaving 7 bases between them. DNA for the CDR3: TGTGCCAGCAGCGATGGGGGCACAGATACGCAGTATTTT. It encodes CASSDGGTDTQYF.

This chain joins TRBV7-2 and TRBJ1-5, with unresolved D. The ends were cut back, 5 bases at V and 7 bases at J, with 12 bases in the middle. The CDR3 is 13 residues long. From germline, CDR1 is SGHTA and CDR2 FQGNSA. The CDR3 DNA reads TGTGCCAGCAGCCCGAATGAAGCCCAGCCCCAGCATTTT. Amino acids: CASSPNEAQPQHF. The full variable domain, with the rest looked up from reference TRBV7-2 and TRBJ1-5, is GAGVSQSPSNKVTEKGKDVELRCDPISGHTALYWYRQSLGQGLEFLIYFQGNSAPDKSGLPSDRFSAERTGGSVSTLTIQRTQQEDSAVYLCASSPNEAQPQHFGDGTRLSIL.

In its sample, this clone was seen once. The sample has other DNA sequences that encode this CDR3 too. J is TRBJ1-5 and V is TRBV2; TRBD1 matches 8 bases. The trim removed 6 bases at V and 7 bases at J, leaving 8 bases unmatched. The CDR3 runs to 14 residues. The germline V gene encodes CDR1 SNHLY and CDR2 FYNNEI. The CDR3 nucleotides read TGTGCCAGCAGCCGACAGGGGCCGGGGCAGCCCCAGCATTTT. Amino acid sequence: CASSRQGPGQPQHF. The whole variable domain, remainder taken from reference TRBV2 and TRBJ1-5, is EPEVTQTPSHQVTQMGQEVILRCVPISNHLYFYWYRQILGQKVEFLVSFYNNEISEKSEIFDDQFSVERPDGSNFTLKIRSTKLEDSAMYFCASSRQGPGQPQHFGDGTRLSIL.

A note on this clone: Distinct nucleotide sequences in the sample also encode this CDR3. The gene calls are TRBV7-9 and TRBJ1-4; a weak D match, TRBD1 (5 bases). The CDR3 has 14 amino acids. V was pared by 1 base and J by 8 bases, with 11 bases between. Germline V lookup: CDR1 SEHNR, CDR2 FQNEAQ (reference sequence). The CDR3 here is CASSLVGGGEKLFF. The CDR3 DNA follows: TGTGCCAGCAGCTTAGTCGGGGGTGGGGAAAAACTGTTTTTT.

V and J are TRBV5-4 and TRBJ2-7, with TRBD2 identical over 10 bases. CDR1 is SGHNT and CDR2 is YYREEE in the germline V gene (reference sequence). The CDR3 loop spans 17 amino acids. The V segment lost 4 bases and the J segment 5 bases; nucleotides outside the gene matches: 15. The CDR3 here is CASSLPPRPSGSHEQYF. The CDR3 nucleotides read TGTGCCAGCAGCCTACCCCCCAGGCCTAGCGGGAGCCACGAGCAGTACTTC.

The chain links TRBV11-3 to TRBJ2-1, with no clear D. Trimming shortened V by 5 bases and J by 9 bases, and 14 bases separated the two germline ends. The CDR3 is 13 amino acids. CDR1 is SGHNT, CDR2 YENEEA, per germline. CDR3 residues: CASSLRSLTEQFF. DNA for the CDR3: TGTGCCAGCAGCCTTAGGTCCCTAACTGAGCAGTTCTTC. The variable domain in full, completed from reference TRBV11-3 and TRBJ2-1, reads EAGVVQSPRYKIIEKKQPVAFWCNPISGHNTLYWYLQNLGQGPELLIRYENEEAVDDSQLPKDRFSAERLKGVDSTLKIQPAELGDSAVYLCASSLRSLTEQFFGPGTRLTVL.

The chain's CDR3 is CASSLVRTEAFF. The CDR3 region has the DNA TGTGCCAGCTCACTTGTAAGGACTGAAGCTTTCTTT. The V and J genes are TRBV18 and TRBJ1-1; no clear D. V gave up 4 bases and J gave up 5 bases, with 8 bases separating them. The CDR3 loop spans 12 amino acids. CDR1 is KGHSH and CDR2 is LQKENI in the germline V gene.